This TCR beta chain was sequenced during a study of siplizumab effects on memory and regulatory T cells. V lost 2 bases and J lost 4, with 14 bases in between. Germline CDR1 SGHTA, CDR2 FQGNSA. The CDR3 is 15 residues long. Study outcomes and limitations: In roughly 75-96% of proliferating CD4+ or CD8+ clones, a naive or memory phenotype could not be assigned.

As regards this clone: Its specificity is unknown.

Repertoires were generated with immunoSEQ multiplex PCR, while TCRdb's copy carries only in-frame clones and drops some. The sample carries tens of thousands of clones, approximately 96% recorded once. The sequenced sample was naive CD8+ T cells sorted from blood. V gene TRBV7-2 combines with J gene TRBJ1-2; a weak D match, TRBD1 (5 bases). The sequence was collected from a human donor in good health. The CDR3 loop reads CASSLQGVGVYGYTF. In nucleotides, the CDR3 is TGTGCCAGCAGCTTACAAGGGGTGGGGGTCTATGGCTACACCTTC.